Below are 2 T cell receptor beta chains sequenced from a single sample in a study of long-term antiretroviral therapy in people with HIV. At survey level, the immunoSEQ assay was run in its v3.0 version. Sequencing was performed with immunoSEQ multiplex PCR; in TCRdb, only in-frame clones are kept and a portion is missing. The table lists around 20,000 clones, roughly 84% of them singletons. The sample was unsorted PBMCs, taken 0.2 years before starting antiretroviral therapy. These receptors all come from a young man with HIV.

This chain links TRBV4-1 with TRBJ2-1; no clear D gene. Germline V gives CDR1 MGHRA, CDR2 YSYEKL. The CDR3 has 17 residues. The ends were cut back, 0 bases at V and 0 bases at J, with 12 bases in the middle. The DNA for the CDR3 is TGCGCCAGCAGCCAAGATGGCAGGAACCCCTCCTACAATGAGCAGTTCTTC. Protein: CASSQDGRNPSYNEQFF.

The chain employs TRBV5-4 and TRBJ2-7; 8 bases align to TRBD2. This CDR3 has 14 residues. With 5 bases clipped from V and 6 bases from J, the junction kept 10 bases outside the gene matches. From germline, CDR1 is SGHNT and CDR2 YYREEE (reference sequence). DNA for the CDR3: TGTGCCAGCAGGCAACTAGCGGCCCCTTCCGAGCAGTACTTC. It codes for CASRQLAAPSEQYF.